This entry lists 5 T cell receptor beta chains sequenced from one sample in a study of shared clonotypes between healthy human individuals. Produced via immunoSEQ multiplex PCR; TCRdb's table is partial and in-frame only. The sample lists some 660,000 clones; around 73% were seen once. The sample was memory CD4+ T cells sorted from blood. The subset is: CD45RA-negative fraction. The receptors were sampled from a woman in her 30s in good health.

Regarding this clone: This sample also contains other DNA sequences that code for the same CDR3. V is TRBV5-1 and J is TRBJ2-2, with D tentatively TRBD1 (5 bases). Germline CDR1 reads SGHRS; CDR2 reads YFSETQ. The CDR3 loop spans 14 amino acids. V lost 0 bases, J lost 5 bases, and 8 bases lay in between. The CDR3 spells CASSLGGRTGELFF. In DNA form, the CDR3 reads TGCGCCAGCAGCTTGGGGGGCAGGACCGGGGAGCTGTTTTTT.

This rearrangement joins TRBV11-2 to TRBJ2-2, with TRBD2 matching 12 bases. J lost 7 bases, V lost 1 base, and 7 bases had no gene match. The CDR3 covers 17 residues. From germline, CDR1 is SGHAT and CDR2 FQNNGV. The CDR3 sequence: CASSLVPQLAGGGELFF. The CDR3 nucleotides read TGTGCCAGCAGCTTAGTCCCGCAACTAGCGGGGGGCGGGGAGCTGTTTTTT.

This chain uses TRBV2 with TRBJ2-1; the match to TRBD2 covers 7 bases. Germline V CDR1 and CDR2: SNHLY, FYNNEI. CDR3 length: 16 residues. The V and J ends lost 4 bases and 6 bases, in that order; junction bases with no gene match: 12. The CDR3 reads CASSGVRKRGLNEQFF. CDR3 in DNA: TGTGCCAGCAGTGGGGTAAGGAAGCGGGGACTCAATGAGCAGTTCTTC.

With respect to this clone: The same CDR3 can be traced to other DNA sequences in this sample. The V call is TRBV5-1, the J call TRBJ1-5; D is perhaps TRBD1 (6 bases). CDR1 is SGHRS, CDR2 YFSETQ, per germline. The CDR3 has 14 amino acids. Trimming took off 2 bases at V and 7 bases at J, with 13 bases between the two ends. CDR3 residues: CASSLEGGSQPQHF. For the CDR3, the DNA is TGCGCCAGCAGCTTAGAAGGGGGTTCGCAGCCCCAGCATTTT.

About this clone itself: A single base separates this from a much larger clone, so it may be a read error. Other DNA variants within this sample encode the same CDR3. This chain connects TRBV5-6 to TRBJ2-5; a weak D match, TRBD2 (6 bases). CDR3 size: 13 residues. CDR1 is SGHDT and CDR2 is YYEEEE in the germline V gene. The V gene lost 0 bases and the J gene lost 3 bases, with 6 bases spanning the gap. The chain's CDR3 is CASSLGGEETQYF. Written as DNA, the CDR3 is TGTGCCAGCAGCTTGGGCGGGGAAGAGACCCAGTACTTC.